At least ten counts were recorded for the clone carrying this T cell receptor (beta chain). This record comes from a study of shared clonotypes between healthy human individuals. Study-level information: Each donor's CD8 memory used one plate, CD8 naive two, each CD4 subset three.

Germline V CDR1 and CDR2: MRHNA, SNTAGT. The CDR3 contains 14 residues. The V end was cut by 3 bases, the J end by 4 bases, with 9 bases between. In the sorted-subset replicate PCRs, around 220 ng DNA, 30,000 or so T cell genomes, was used. Libraries were prepared by immunoSEQ multiplex PCR; TCRdb keeps only in-frame clonotypes and omits some of them. The sample records about 110,000 clones, about 70% being singletons. Sequences were obtained from memory CD8+ T cells sorted from blood. The subset denotes: CD45RO+ cells pooled with CCR7-negative TemRA cells. The clonotype comes from a woman in her twenties or thirties in good health. J is TRBJ2-2 and V is TRBV6-4; TRBD2 is a possible D gene (6 bases). CDR3 sequence reads: CASSEGEVTGELFF. CDR3 sequence (DNA): TGTGCCAGCAGTGAAGGGGAGGTCACCGGGGAGCTGTTTTTT.